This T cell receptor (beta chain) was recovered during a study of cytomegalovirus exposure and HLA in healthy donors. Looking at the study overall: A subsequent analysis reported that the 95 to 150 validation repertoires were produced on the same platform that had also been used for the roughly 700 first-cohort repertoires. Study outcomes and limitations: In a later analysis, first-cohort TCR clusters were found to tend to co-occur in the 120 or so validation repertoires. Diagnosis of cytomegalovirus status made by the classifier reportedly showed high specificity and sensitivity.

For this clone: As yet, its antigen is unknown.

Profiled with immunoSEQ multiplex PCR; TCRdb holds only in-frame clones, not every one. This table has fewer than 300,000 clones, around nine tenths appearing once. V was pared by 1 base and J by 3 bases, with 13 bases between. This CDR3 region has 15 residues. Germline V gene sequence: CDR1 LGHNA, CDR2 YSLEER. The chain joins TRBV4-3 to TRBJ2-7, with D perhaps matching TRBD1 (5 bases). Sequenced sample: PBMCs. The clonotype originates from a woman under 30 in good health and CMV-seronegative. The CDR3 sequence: CASSQGRGRVYEQYF. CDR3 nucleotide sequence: TGCGCCAGCAGCCAAGGGCGTGGCAGGGTCTACGAGCAGTACTTC.